These 28 T cell receptor beta chains were sequenced from one sample in a study of blood T cell repertoires in COVID-19. The data were produced by immunoSEQ multiplex PCR, yet TCRdb's version contains in-frame clones alone and is incomplete. This repertoire shows roughly 54,000 clones, around 80% found once; its top ten account for roughly 3%. The sample consisted of peripheral blood. Every receptor here comes from a man aged 50 to 59 with acute or convalescent COVID-19.

The V and J genes are TRBV7-6 and TRBJ2-7; 8 bases are a match to TRBD2. The V and J ends lost 0 bases and 3 bases, in that order; junction bases with no gene match: 7. CDR1 and CDR2 (germline): SGHVS, FNYEAQ. The length of the CDR3 is 16 residues. In DNA form, the CDR3 reads TGTGCCAGCAGCTTAGCGCTCGGTAGCGGGAACTACGAGCAGTACTTC. Amino acids: CASSLALGSGNYEQYF. The full variable domain, rest sourced from reference TRBV7-6 and TRBJ2-7, is GAGVSQSPRYKVTKRGQDVALRCDPISGHVSLYWYRQALGQGPEFLTYFNYEAQQDKSGLPNDRFSAERPEGSISTLTIQRTEQRDSAMYRCASSLALGSGNYEQYFGPGTRLTVT.

This chain links TRBV28 with TRBJ2-1; 10 bases map to TRBD2. Trimming removed 5 bases from V and 8 bases from J; junction bases left unmatched: 9. The germline gives CDR1 MDHEN, CDR2 SYDVKM. This CDR3 region has 15 residues. DNA for the CDR3: TGTGCCAGCAGTACTCCGGGACTAGCGACCGATGAGCAGTTCTTC. It is translated as CASSTPGLATDEQFF. The whole variable domain, filled in from reference TRBV28 and TRBJ2-1, reads DVKVTQSSRYLVKRTGEKVFLECVQDMDHENMFWYRQDPGLGLRLIYFSYDVKMKEKGDIPEGYSVSREKKERFSLILESASTNQTSMYLCASSTPGLATDEQFFGPGTRLTVL.

The V gene is TRBV9, the J gene TRBJ1-2; 12 bases map to TRBD1. This CDR3 spans 17 amino acids. V shed 5 bases and J 3 bases; nucleotides not matched to a gene: 11. Per germline, CDR1 SGDLS and CDR2 YYNGEE. CDR3 nucleotides: TGTGCCAGCAGGACCACCGGGACAGGGGGCGCCGACTATGGCTACACCTTC. This codes for CASRTTGTGGADYGYTF.

The rearrangement joins TRBV28 to TRBJ1-2; the D gene is possibly TRBD1 (5 bases). The CDR3 runs to 15 residues. The V gene lost 6 bases and the J gene lost 7 bases, with 21 bases spanning the gap. CDR1 and CDR2 from the germline V gene are MDHEN and SYDVKM. In DNA, the CDR3 is TGTGCCAGCAGATCGAACAGGATGCTCACGGGTGGCTACACCTTC. Its protein product is CASRSNRMLTGGYTF.

V is TRBV6-5 and J is TRBJ1-3; no reliable D call. CDR3 length: 12 residues. The germline V gene has CDR1 MNHEY and CDR2 SVGAGI. V was pared by 4 bases and J by 3 bases, with 4 bases between. The CDR3 is CASSSFGNTIYF. DNA of the CDR3: TGTGCCAGCAGTTCCTTTGGAAACACCATATATTTT.

The chain employs TRBV11-2 and TRBJ1-1; tentative D call: TRBD1 (6 bases). V was trimmed by 2 bases and J by 4 bases, leaving 14 bases between them. The CDR3 has 15 residues. Germline assignment: CDR1 SGHAT and CDR2 FQNNGV. The CDR3 loop is CASSLFGTGRTEAFF. The DNA of the CDR3 is TGTGCCAGCAGCTTATTCGGAACAGGGCGCACTGAAGCTTTCTTT.

The genes are TRBV14 and TRBJ2-1; D ambiguous. Trimming cost V 1 base and J 1 base, with 5 bases left between them. The CDR3 runs 14 residues. The V gene's germline CDR1 is SGHDN and CDR2 FVKESK. CDR3 sequence reads: CASSQVQSYNEQFF. The CDR3 region has the DNA TGTGCCAGCAGCCAAGTTCAATCCTACAATGAGCAGTTCTTC.

V and J are TRBV28 and TRBJ1-2; D may be TRBD1 (6 bases). The CDR3 extends over 13 amino acids. V was clipped by 5 bases and J by 2 bases, with 9 bases between them. Per germline, CDR1 MDHEN and CDR2 SYDVKM. The CDR3 region is CASSLGQNYGYTF. Written as DNA, the CDR3 is TGTGCCAGCAGTCTCGGACAGAACTATGGCTACACCTTC.

The V gene is TRBV7-9, the J gene TRBJ2-7, with 8 bases matching TRBD1. V trimming: 1 base; J trimming: 3 bases; junction bases outside the gene matches: 5. The CDR3 has 15 amino acids. Germline values: CDR1 SEHNR, CDR2 FQNEAQ (reference sequence). The DNA of the CDR3 is TGTGCCAGCAGCTTAGGGACAGGGAAGGGCTACGAGCAGTACTTC. This encodes CASSLGTGKGYEQYF.

The CDR3: CASSGDIEQPQHF. CDR3 nucleotides: TGTGCCAGTAGTGGGGACATCGAGCAGCCCCAGCATTTT. This chain links TRBV19 with TRBJ1-5, with D possibly being TRBD1 (6 bases). Between the trimmed V and J ends, which lost 5 bases and 7 bases, there was a span of 12 bases. The germline gives CDR1 LNHDA, CDR2 SQIVND (reference sequence). This CDR3 spans 13 amino acids.

This clone appeared a single time. The chain has TRBV24-1 and TRBJ2-1, with TRBD2 matching over 15 bases. The V gene end was trimmed by 3 bases and the J gene end by 7 bases; junction bases not matched to a gene: 3. The CDR3 has 16 amino acids. Germline V CDR1 and CDR2: KGHDR, SFDVKD. The CDR3 loop is CATSDPGLAGGNEQFF. The DNA of the CDR3 is TGTGCCACCAGTGATCCGGGACTAGCGGGGGGAAATGAGCAGTTCTTC.

The chain couples TRBV30 to TRBJ2-1; 8 positions agree with TRBD2. The CDR3 sequence is 14 residues long. After removal of 4 bases from V and 7 bases from J, the junction contained 9 bases not matched to a gene. Germline V gene sequence: CDR1 GTSNPN, CDR2 SVGIG (reference sequence). The CDR3, as DNA: TGTGCCTGGACTCGGGGGGGGATTAGGAATGAGCAGTTCTTC. Its translation is CAWTRGGIRNEQFF.

Here the CDR3 reads CASIRDRGRGMNTEAFF. CDR3 bases: TGCGCCAGCATCCGGGACAGAGGGAGAGGGATGAACACTGAAGCTTTCTTT. This chain joins TRBV10-1 and TRBJ1-1, with 7 bases that match TRBD1. J was trimmed by 0 bases and V by 7 bases; bases with no gene match: 14. CDR1 and CDR2 (germline): WNHNN, SYGVQD (reference sequence). The CDR3 runs 17 residues.

The CDR3 loop reads CASSTLAGNTGELFF. Here the CDR3 DNA reads TGTGCCAGCAGTACACTAGCGGGGAACACCGGGGAGCTGTTTTTT. The chain is built from TRBV28 and TRBJ2-2; 9 nucleotides match TRBD2. This CDR3 has 15 residues. Germline loops: CDR1 MDHEN, CDR2 SYDVKM. Germline trimming cut 5 bases from V and 1 base from J; bases unmatched to any gene: 2.

V gene TRBV29-1 combines with J gene TRBJ2-5; D may be TRBD1 (5 bases). This CDR3 comprises 16 residues. Germline V gene sequence: CDR1 SQVTM, CDR2 ANQGSEA. V was trimmed by 8 bases and J by 4 bases, leaving 26 bases between them. Here the CDR3 DNA reads TGCAGCCCTCCAGACAGTAGGGAAGCTGGGGTAGAGACCCAGTACTTC. Translated, it gives CSPPDSREAGVETQYF.

This clone was found a few times. The chain carries TRBV18 and TRBJ1-5; tentatively, D is TRBD1 (5 bases). The germline CDR1 and CDR2 sequences are KGHSH and LQKENI. CDR3 length: 13 residues. V was pared by 4 bases and J by 3 bases, with 7 bases between. CDR3 protein: CASSLGDNQPQHF. CDR3 nucleotides: TGTGCCAGCTCACTAGGGGACAATCAGCCCCAGCATTTT. The full variable domain, with the rest looked up from reference TRBV18 and TRBJ1-5, is NAGVMQNPRHLVRRRGQEARLRCSPMKGHSHVYWYRQLPEEGLKFMVYLQKENIIDESGMPKERFSAEFPKEGPSILRIQQVVRGDSAAYFCASSLGDNQPQHFGDGTRLSIL.

This sequence joins TRBV29-1 and TRBJ2-7; the match to TRBD2 covers 10 bases. Germline V gene data show CDR1 as SQVTM and CDR2 as ANQGSEA. V lost 7 bases to trimming and J lost 2 bases; unmatched junction nucleotides: 5. The CDR3 covers 13 residues. The CDR3 DNA follows: TGCAGCGGTCGGCTAGCGGGGGCCTACGAGCAGTACTTC. Its protein is CSGRLAGAYEQYF.

The chain combines TRBV2 with TRBJ2-2; D ambiguous. The V and J ends lost 8 bases and 0 bases respectively, with 13 bases between them. CDR1 is SNHLY and CDR2 is FYNNEI in the germline V gene. The CDR3 length is 15 residues. The CDR3 DNA sequence: TGTGCCAGCTTATCCGTACACGCGAACACCGGGGAGCTGTTTTTT. This gives the protein CASLSVHANTGELFF.

The chain recombines TRBV3-1 (or the pseudogene TRBV3-2) with TRBJ1-2; D might be TRBD1 (5 bases). Trimming removed 0 bases at V and 8 bases at J, with 10 bases between. Germline values: CDR1 LGHDT, CDR2 YNNKEL (reference sequence). The CDR3 totals 13 residues. The CDR3 reads CASSQEGGVGYTF. The CDR3 DNA follows: TGTGCCAGCAGCCAAGAGGGGGGGGTCGGCTACACCTTC.

V and J are TRBV6-5 and TRBJ2-3; 8 bases match TRBD2. The CDR3 covers 14 residues. V trimming: 6 bases; J trimming: 3 bases; junction bases outside the gene matches: 5. Germline CDR1 and CDR2: MNHEY and SVGAGI. The CDR3 coding sequence is TGTGCCAGCAGCCGCGGGGGGATAACAGATACGCAGTATTTT. Its protein is CASSRGGITDTQYF.

This clone showed up just once. This same CDR3 is encoded by further DNA sequences in the sample. The gene calls are TRBV5-1 and TRBJ2-7; the D is unclear. Trimming left V 4 bases short and J 1 base short, with 9 bases between. CDR3 size: 13 residues. Germline loops: CDR1 SGHRS, CDR2 YFSETQ. This CDR3 is CASSPGLSYEQYF. As DNA, the CDR3 is TGCGCCAGCAGCCCCGGGTTATCCTACGAGCAGTACTTC.

DNA for the CDR3: TGTGCCAGCAGCGTAGTGGGGGGATCTGGAAACACCATATATTTT. This gives the protein CASSVVGGSGNTIYF. The chain uses TRBV9 and TRBJ1-3, with a weak D call TRBD1 (5 bases). Between the trimmed V and J ends, which lost 0 bases and 1 base, there was a span of 8 bases. CDR3 length: 15 amino acids. Germline V gene lookup returns CDR1 SGDLS and CDR2 YYNGEE.

This clone was seen a single time. The chain is built from TRBV15 and TRBJ1-4, with 8 positions matching TRBD1. The CDR3 length is 13 residues. The ends lost 10 bases at V and 6 bases at J; junction bases unmatched: 7. The V gene's germline CDR1 is LNHNV and CDR2 YYDKDF (reference sequence). CDR3 DNA sequence: TGTGCCAGCGGGGGACAGGCGGATGAAAAACTGTTTTTT. Amino acid sequence: CASGGQADEKLFF. The full variable domain, with the rest looked up from reference TRBV15 and TRBJ1-4, is DAMVIQNPRYQVTQFGKPVTLSCSQTLNHNVMYWYQQKSSQAPKLLFHYYDKDFNNEADTPDNFQSRRPNTSFCFLDIRSPGLGDTAMYLCASGGQADEKLFFGSGTQLSVL.

The rearrangement links TRBV7-2 to TRBJ2-4; 8 bases align to TRBD2. The V gene's germline CDR1 is SGHTA and CDR2 FQGNSA. The CDR3 length is 17 residues. Trimming cost V 0 bases and J 1 base; bases outside gene matches: 5. CDR3 sequence: CASSLASGRWAKNIQYF. CDR3 nucleotide sequence: TGTGCCAGCAGCTTAGCAAGCGGGAGATGGGCCAAAAACATTCAGTACTTC.

The chain has TRBV20-1 and TRBJ2-3; TRBD1 matches 8 bases. V trimming: 3 bases; J trimming: 2 bases; junction bases outside the gene matches: 7. Per germline, CDR1 DFQATT and CDR2 SNEGSKA (reference sequence). This CDR3 region has 15 residues. The CDR3 reads CSASDRTGPTDTQYF. As DNA, the CDR3 is TGCAGTGCTAGTGATAGGACAGGGCCCACAGATACGCAGTATTTT.

The J gene is TRBJ2-3, the V gene TRBV2, with TRBD2 matching over 9 bases. V shed 6 bases and J 4 bases; nucleotides not matched to a gene: 14. The CDR3 is 17 amino acids. Germline CDR1 SNHLY, CDR2 FYNNEI. In nucleotides, the CDR3 is TGTGCCAGCAGACCCGCCCCGGCGGGGGGGCCTTCAGATACGCAGTATTTT. Its protein is CASRPAPAGGPSDTQYF.

J is TRBJ2-5 and V is TRBV18, with 13 positions matching TRBD2. Trimming at V came to 7 bases and at J to 0 bases, leaving 17 bases not matched to a gene. Germline loops: CDR1 KGHSH, CDR2 LQKENI. CDR3 length: 20 amino acids. The CDR3 loop is CASFPSRGIGLAGDQETQYF. CDR3 in DNA: TGTGCCAGCTTCCCCTCTCGCGGGATCGGACTAGCGGGAGACCAAGAGACCCAGTACTTC.

This sequence joins TRBV3-1 (or the pseudogene TRBV3-2) and TRBJ2-1; D may be TRBD1 (6 bases). V shed 6 bases and J shed 9 bases, with 12 bases lying between them. The CDR3 extends over 12 amino acids. CDR1 is LGHDT, CDR2 YNNKEL, per germline (reference sequence). In DNA form, the CDR3 reads TGTGCCAGCAGTGTGAAAGGGGGTGAGCAGTTCTTC. Residues: CASSVKGGEQFF.